Given below is one T cell receptor (beta chain) in context. TCRdb's copy holds only in-frame clones and misses some; the assay was immunoSEQ multiplex PCR. The sample yields fewer than 250,000 clones, around 89% seen once. Which cohort a participant joined came from the clinical history participants gave. What the recovered Cohort 3 donors had was two negative PCRs, clearance, or symptom resolution. These data are taken from a study of blood T cell repertoires in COVID-19. From germline, CDR1 is MGHRA and CDR2 YSYEKL. V was pared by 1 base and J by 6 bases, with 15 bases between. The CDR3 covers 15 residues.

Source material: PBMCs or T cells enriched from blood (not recorded which). The V call is TRBV4-1, the J call TRBJ1-1; D perhaps matches TRBD1 (6 bases). The sequence derives from a woman aged 18-35 years who had recovered from COVID-19. This CDR3 is CASSQGIGGAAEAFF. The CDR3 DNA reads as TGCGCCAGCAGCCAAGGGATAGGGGGGGCGGCTGAAGCTTTCTTT.